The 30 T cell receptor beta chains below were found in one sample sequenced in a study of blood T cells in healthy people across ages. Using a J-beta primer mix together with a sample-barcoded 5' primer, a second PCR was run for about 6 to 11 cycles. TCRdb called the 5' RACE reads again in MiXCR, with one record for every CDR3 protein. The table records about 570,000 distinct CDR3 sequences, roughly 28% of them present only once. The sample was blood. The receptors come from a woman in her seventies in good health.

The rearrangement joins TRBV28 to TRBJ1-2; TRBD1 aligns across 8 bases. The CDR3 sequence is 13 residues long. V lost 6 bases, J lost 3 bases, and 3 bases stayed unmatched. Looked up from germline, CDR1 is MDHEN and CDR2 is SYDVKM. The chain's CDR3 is CASSWGQDYGYTF. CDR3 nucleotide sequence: TGTGCCAGCAGCTGGGGACAGGACTATGGCTACACCTTC.

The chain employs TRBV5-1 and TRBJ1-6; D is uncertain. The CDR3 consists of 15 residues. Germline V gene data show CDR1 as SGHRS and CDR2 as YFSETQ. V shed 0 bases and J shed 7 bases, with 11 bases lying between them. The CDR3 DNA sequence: TGCGCCAGCAGCTTGGAAGGGTCGGGAAATTCACCCCTCCACTTT. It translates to CASSLEGSGNSPLHF.

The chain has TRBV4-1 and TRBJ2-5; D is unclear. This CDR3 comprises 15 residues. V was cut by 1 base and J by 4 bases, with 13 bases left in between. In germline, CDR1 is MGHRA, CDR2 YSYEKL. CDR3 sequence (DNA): TGCGCCAGCAGCCAAGGGGCCAGGCGAGGAGAGACCCAGTACTTC. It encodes CASSQGARRGETQYF.

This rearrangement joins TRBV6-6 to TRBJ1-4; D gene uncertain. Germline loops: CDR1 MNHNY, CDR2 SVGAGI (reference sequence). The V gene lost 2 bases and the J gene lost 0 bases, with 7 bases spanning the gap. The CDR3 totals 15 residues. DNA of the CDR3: TGTGCCAGCAGTTACCAGTACCCAACTAATGAAAAACTGTTTTTT. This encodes CASSYQYPTNEKLFF.

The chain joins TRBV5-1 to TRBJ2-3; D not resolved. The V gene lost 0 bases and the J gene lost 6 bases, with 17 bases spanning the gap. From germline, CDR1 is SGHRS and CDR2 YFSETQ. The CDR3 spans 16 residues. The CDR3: CASSLGTAAKTDTQYF. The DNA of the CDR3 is TGCGCCAGCAGCTTGGGCACGGCGGCGAAGACGGATACGCAGTATTTT.

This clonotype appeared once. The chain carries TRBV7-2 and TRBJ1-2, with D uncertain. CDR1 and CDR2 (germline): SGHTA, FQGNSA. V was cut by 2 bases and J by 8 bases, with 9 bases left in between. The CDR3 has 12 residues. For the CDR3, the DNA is TGTGCCAGCAGCTTAATATTCGGAGGCTACACCTTC. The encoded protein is CASSLIFGGYTF.

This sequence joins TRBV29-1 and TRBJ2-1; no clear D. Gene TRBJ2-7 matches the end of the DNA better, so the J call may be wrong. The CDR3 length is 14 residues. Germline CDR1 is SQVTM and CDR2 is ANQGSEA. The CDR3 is CSVEDQAGAYEQYF. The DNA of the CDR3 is TGCAGCGTTGAAGATCAGGCAGGAGCCTACGAGCAGTACTTC.

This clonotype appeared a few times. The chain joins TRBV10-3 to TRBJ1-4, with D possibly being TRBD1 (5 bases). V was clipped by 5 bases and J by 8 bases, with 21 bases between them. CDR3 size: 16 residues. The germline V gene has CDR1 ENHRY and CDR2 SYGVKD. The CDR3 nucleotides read TGTGCCATCAGTAAGGGCGATTCCACAGGTGACGAAAAACTGTTTTTT. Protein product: CAISKGDSTGDEKLFF.

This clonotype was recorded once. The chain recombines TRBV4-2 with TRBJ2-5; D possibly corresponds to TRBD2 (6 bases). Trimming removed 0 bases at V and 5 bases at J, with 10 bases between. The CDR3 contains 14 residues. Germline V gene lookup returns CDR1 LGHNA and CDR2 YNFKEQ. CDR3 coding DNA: TGTGCCAGCAGCCAAGACGGGGGTTTGGAGACCCAGTACTTC. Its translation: CASSQDGGLETQYF.

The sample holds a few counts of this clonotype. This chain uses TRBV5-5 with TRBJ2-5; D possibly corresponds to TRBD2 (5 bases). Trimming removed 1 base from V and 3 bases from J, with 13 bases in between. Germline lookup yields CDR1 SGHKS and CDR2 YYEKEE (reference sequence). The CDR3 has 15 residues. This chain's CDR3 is CASSLTGVPKETQYF. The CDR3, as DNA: TGTGCCAGCAGCTTGACCGGGGTACCTAAAGAGACCCAGTACTTC.

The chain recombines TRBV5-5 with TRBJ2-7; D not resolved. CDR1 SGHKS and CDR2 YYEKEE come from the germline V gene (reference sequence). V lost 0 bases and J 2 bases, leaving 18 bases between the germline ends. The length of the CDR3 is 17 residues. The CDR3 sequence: CASSLGRLLGRAYEQYF. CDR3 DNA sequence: TGTGCCAGCAGCTTGGGTCGTTTGCTTGGCAGAGCCTACGAGCAGTACTTC.

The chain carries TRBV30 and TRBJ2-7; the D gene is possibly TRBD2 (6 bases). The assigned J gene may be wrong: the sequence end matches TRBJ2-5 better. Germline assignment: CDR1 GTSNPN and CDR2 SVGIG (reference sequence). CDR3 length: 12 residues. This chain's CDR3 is CAWMGGQETQYF. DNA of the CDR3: TGTGCCTGGATGGGGGGTCAAGAGACCCAGTACTTC.

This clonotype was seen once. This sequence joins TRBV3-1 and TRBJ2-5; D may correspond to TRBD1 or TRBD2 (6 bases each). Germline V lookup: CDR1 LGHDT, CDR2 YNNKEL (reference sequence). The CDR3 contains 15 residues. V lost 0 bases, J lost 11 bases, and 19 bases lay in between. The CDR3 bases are TGTGCCAGCAGCCAAGATTCGGACAGACATCGGGAGCAGTACTTC. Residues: CASSQDSDRHREQYF.

CDR3 amino acids: CSARRPSGGLGYNEQFF. DNA for the CDR3: TGCAGTGCTAGACGACCTAGCGGGGGTTTGGGCTACAATGAGCAGTTCTTC. This chain links TRBV20-1 with TRBJ2-1, with 10 bases aligning to TRBD2. The V segment lost 2 bases and the J segment 3 bases; nucleotides outside the gene matches: 10. This CDR3 is built from 17 residues. CDR1 and CDR2 from the germline V gene are DFQATT and SNEGSKA (reference sequence).

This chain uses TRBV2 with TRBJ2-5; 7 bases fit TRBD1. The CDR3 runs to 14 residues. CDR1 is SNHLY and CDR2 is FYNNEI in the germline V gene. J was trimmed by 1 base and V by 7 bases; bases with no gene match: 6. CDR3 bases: TGTGCCAGCAAAGGGACAGACGTCCAAGAGACCCAGTACTTC. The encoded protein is CASKGTDVQETQYF.

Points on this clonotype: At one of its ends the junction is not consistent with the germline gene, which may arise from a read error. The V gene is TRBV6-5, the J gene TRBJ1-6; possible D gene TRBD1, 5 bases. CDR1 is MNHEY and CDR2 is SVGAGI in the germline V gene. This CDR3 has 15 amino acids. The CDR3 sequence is CASSLILGDNSPLHF. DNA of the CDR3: TGTGCCAGCAGTCTCATCTTAGGGGATAATTCGCCCCTCCACTTT.

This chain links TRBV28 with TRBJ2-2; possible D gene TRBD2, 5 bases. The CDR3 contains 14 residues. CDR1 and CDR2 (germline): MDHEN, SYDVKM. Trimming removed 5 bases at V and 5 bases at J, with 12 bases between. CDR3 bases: TGTGCCAGCAGTCCCGCCCCGGGGACCGGGGAGCTGTTTTTT. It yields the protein CASSPAPGTGELFF.

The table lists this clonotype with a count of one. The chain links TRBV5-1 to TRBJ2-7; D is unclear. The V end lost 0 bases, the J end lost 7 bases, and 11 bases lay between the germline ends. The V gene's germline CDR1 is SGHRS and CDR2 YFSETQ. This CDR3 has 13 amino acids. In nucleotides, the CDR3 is TGCGCCAGCAGCTTGGTTGGCCAGGAGGAGCAGTACTTC. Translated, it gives CASSLVGQEEQYF.

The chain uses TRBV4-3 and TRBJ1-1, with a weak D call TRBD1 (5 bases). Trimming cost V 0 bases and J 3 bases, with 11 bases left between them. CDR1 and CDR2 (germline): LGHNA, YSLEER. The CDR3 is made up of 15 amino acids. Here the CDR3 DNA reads TGCGCCAGCAGCCAAGACGGGGGGATCTACACTGAAGCTTTCTTT. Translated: CASSQDGGIYTEAFF.

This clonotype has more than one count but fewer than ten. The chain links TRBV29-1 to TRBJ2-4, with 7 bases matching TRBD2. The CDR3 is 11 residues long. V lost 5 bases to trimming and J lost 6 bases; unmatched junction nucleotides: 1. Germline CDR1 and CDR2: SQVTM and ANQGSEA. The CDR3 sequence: CSVPGGNIQYF. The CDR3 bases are TGCAGCGTTCCGGGGGGAAACATTCAGTACTTC.

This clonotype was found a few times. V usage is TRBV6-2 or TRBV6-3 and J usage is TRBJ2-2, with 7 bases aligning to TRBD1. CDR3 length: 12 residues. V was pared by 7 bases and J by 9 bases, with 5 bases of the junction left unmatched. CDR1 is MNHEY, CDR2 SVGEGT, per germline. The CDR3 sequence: CASMRGLWELFF. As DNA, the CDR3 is TGTGCCAGCATGAGGGGGCTCTGGGAGCTGTTTTTT.

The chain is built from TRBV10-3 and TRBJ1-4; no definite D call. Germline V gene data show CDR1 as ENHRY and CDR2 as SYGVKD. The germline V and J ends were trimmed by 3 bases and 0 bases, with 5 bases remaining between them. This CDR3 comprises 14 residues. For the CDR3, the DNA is TGTGCCATCAGTGAAGGTGCAACTAATGAAAAACTGTTTTTT. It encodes CAISEGATNEKLFF.

The CDR3 reads CASMRRTMGSSEQFF. In DNA, the CDR3 is TGTGCCAGCATGAGAAGGACAATGGGGAGTAGTGAGCAGTTCTTC. The gene calls are TRBV12-3 or TRBV12-4 and TRBJ2-1; D is perhaps TRBD1 or TRBD2 (5 bases each). The CDR3 runs 15 residues. Trimming left V 7 bases short and J 9 bases short, with 22 bases between.

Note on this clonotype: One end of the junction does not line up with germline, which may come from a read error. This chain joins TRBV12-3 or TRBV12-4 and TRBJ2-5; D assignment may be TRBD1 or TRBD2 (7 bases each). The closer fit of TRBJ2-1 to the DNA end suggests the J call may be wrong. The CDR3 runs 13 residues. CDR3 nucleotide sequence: TGTGCCAGCAGCCAGGGGGGGTACACTGAGCAGTTCTTC. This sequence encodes CASSQGGYTEQFF.

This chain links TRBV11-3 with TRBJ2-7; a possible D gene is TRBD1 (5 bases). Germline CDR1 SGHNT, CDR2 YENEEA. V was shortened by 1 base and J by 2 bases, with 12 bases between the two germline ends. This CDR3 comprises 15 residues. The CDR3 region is CASSLGVRVAYEQYF. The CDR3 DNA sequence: TGTGCCAGCAGCTTAGGAGTCAGGGTGGCCTACGAGCAGTACTTC.

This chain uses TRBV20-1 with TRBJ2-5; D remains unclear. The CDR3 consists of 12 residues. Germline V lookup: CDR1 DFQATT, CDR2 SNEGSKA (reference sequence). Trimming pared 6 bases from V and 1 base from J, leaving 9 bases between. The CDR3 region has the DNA TGCAGTGCCGACGTAGCCCAAGAGACCCAGTACTTC. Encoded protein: CSADVAQETQYF.

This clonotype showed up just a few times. The CDR3 DNA is TGCAGCGTTCGGCAGGGCGCCTACAATGAGCAGTTCTTC. Amino acid sequence: CSVRQGAYNEQFF. The V gene is TRBV29-1, the J gene TRBJ2-1; possibly TRBD1 for D (5 bases). The CDR3 runs 13 residues. Germline V gene data show CDR1 as SQVTM and CDR2 as ANQGSEA. Trimming pared 5 bases from V and 2 bases from J, leaving 10 bases between.

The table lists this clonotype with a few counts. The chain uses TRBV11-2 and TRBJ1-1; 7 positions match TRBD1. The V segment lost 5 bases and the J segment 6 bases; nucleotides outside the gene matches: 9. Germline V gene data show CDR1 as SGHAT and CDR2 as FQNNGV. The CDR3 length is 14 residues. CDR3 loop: CASSSRQGFAEAFF. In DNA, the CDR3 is TGTGCCAGCAGCAGCAGACAGGGTTTTGCTGAAGCTTTCTTT.

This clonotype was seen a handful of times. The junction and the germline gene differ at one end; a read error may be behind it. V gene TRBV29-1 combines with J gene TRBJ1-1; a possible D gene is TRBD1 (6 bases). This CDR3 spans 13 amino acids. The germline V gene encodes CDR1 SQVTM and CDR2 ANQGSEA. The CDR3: CSARTAMNTEAFF. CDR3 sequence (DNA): TGCAGCGCTCGGACAGCAATGAACACGGAAGCTTTCTTT. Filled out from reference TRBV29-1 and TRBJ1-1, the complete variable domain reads SAVISQKPSRDICQRGTSLTIQCQVDSQVTMMFWYRQQPGQSLTLIATANQGSEATYESGFVIDKFPISRPNLTFSTLTVSNMSPEDSSIYLCSARTAMNTEAFFGQGTRLTVV.

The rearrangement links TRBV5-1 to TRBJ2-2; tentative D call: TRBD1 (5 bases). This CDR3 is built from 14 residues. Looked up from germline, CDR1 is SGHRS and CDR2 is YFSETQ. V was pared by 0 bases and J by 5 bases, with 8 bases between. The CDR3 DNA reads TGCGCCAGCAGCTTGGAAAGGGGAACCGGGGAGCTGTTTTTT. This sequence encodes CASSLERGTGELFF.